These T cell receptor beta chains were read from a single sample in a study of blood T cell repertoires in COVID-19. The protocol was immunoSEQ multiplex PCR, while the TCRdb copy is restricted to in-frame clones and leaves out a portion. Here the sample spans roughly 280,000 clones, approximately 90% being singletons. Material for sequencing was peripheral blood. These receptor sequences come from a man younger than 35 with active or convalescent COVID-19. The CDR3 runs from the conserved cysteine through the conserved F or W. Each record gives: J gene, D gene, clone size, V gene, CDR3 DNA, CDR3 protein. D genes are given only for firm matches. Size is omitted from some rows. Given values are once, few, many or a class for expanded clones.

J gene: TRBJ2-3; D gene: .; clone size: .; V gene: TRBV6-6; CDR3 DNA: TGTGCCAGCAGCCAGGGGTACGGGTCAGATACGCAGTATTTT; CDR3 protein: CASSQGYGSDTQYF
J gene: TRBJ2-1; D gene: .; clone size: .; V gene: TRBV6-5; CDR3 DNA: TGTGCCAGCAGTTACTCGTCCAGGGTGGCCTCCGGTGAGCAGTTCTTC; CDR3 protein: CASSYSSRVASGEQFF
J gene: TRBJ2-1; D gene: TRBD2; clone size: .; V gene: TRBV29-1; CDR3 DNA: TGCAGCGTTCTGGGTGTGTTTCTAGCGGGAGAAAATGAGCAGTTCTTC; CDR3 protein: CSVLGVFLAGENEQFF
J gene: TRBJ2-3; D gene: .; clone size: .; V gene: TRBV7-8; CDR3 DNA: TGTGCCAGCAGCTTACAATCCCCTCCCGGAGATACGCAGTATTTT; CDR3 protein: CASSLQSPPGDTQYF
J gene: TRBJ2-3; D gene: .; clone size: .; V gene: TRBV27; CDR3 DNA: TGTGCCAGCAGTCATTTCGCGGGTAGCACAGATACGCAGTATTTT; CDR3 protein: CASSHFAGSTDTQYF
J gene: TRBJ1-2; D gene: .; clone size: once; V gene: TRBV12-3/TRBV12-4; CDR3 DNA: TGTGCCAGCAGCCTAGAGGGAGCTGGCTACACCTTC; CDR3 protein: CASSLEGAGYTF
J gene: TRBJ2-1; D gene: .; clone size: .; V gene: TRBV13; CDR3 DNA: TGTGCCAGCAGCTTAAGCCATGAGCAGTTCTTC; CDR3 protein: CASSLSHEQFF
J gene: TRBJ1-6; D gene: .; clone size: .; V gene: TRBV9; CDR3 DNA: TGTGCCAGCAGCTCACAGGGTTTCCATAATTCACCCCTCCACTTT; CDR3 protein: CASSSQGFHNSPLHF
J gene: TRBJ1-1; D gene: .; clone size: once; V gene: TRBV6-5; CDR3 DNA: TGTGCCAGCAGTTATGTGGCGAACACTGAAGCTTTCTTT; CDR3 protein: CASSYVANTEAFF
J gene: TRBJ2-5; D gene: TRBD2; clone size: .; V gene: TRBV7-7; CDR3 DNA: TGTGCCAGCAGCTTAGGACTAGCGGGGACTCAAGAGACCCAGTACTTC; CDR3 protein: CASSLGLAGTQETQYF
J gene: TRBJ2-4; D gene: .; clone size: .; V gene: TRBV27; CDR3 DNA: TGTGCCAGCAGTTTATCGCCAGGCCGCAACATTCAGTACTTC; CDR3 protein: CASSLSPGRNIQYF